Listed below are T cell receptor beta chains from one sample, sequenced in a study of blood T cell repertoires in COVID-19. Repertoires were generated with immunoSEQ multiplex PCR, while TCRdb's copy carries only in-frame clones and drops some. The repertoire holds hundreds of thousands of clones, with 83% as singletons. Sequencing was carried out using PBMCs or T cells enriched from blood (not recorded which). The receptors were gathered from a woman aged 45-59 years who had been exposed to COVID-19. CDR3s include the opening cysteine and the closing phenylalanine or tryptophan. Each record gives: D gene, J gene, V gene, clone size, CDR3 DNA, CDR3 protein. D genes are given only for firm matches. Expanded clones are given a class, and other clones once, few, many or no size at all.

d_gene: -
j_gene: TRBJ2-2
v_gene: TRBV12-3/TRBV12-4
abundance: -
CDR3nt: TGTGCCAGCAGTTTCCAGGGTAAAGGGGAGCTGTTTTTT
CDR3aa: CASSFQGKGELFF

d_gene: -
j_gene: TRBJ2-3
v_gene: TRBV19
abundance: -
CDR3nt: TGTGCCAGTAGTGAGTTCTCCTACCGGGTCACAGATACGCAGTATTTT
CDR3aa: CASSEFSYRVTDTQYF

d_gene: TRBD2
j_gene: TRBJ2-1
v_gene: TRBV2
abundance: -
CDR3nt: TGTGCCAGCAATCGGGAGGATGAGCAGTTCTTC
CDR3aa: CASNREDEQFF

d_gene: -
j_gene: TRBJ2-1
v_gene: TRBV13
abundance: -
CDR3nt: TGTGCCAGCAGCCGCGGGGGCCTCAGCTCCTACAATGAGCAGTTCTTC
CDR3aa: CASSRGGLSSYNEQFF

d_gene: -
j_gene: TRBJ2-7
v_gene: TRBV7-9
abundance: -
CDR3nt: TGTGCCAGCAGCTTAGGTCAGGGAGTTGAACGGGGGGAGCAGTACTTC
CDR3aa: CASSLGQGVERGEQYF

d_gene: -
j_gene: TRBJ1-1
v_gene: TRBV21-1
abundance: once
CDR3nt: TGTGCCAGCAGCAAATTACAGCTCGCCAGGCGGGCGGCCGGGGGGAACACTGAAGCTTTCTTT
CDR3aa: CASSKLQLARRAAGGNTEAFF

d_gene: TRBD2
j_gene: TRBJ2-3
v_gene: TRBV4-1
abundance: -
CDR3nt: TGCGCCAGCAGCCAAGATCGAGCGGGGGTTATACGCACAGATACGCAGTATTTT
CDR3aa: CASSQDRAGVIRTDTQYF

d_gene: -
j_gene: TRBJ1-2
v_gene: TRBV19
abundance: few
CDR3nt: TGTGCCAGTAGTATAGATCGGAGCGGGACATGGGGCTACACCTTC
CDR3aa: CASSIDRSGTWGYTF

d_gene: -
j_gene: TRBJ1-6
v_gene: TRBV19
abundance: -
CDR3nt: TGTGCCGCGAAACAGCGGGGGGTCTTTTCACCCCTCCACTTT
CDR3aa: CAAKQRGVFSPLHF

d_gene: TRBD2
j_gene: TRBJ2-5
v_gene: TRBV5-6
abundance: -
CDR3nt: TGTGCCAGCAGCTCGACTAGCGGAGAGACCCAGTACTTC
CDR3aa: CASSSTSGETQYF

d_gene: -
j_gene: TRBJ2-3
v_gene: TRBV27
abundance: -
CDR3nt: TGTGCCAGCAGCCCGGGTGGTCGGGATACGCAGTATTTT
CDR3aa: CASSPGGRDTQYF

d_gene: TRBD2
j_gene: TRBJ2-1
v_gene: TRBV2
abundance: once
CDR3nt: TGTGCCAGCAGTGAAGCTCTAGCGGGATTTATGAATGAGCAGTTCTTC
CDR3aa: CASSEALAGFMNEQFF

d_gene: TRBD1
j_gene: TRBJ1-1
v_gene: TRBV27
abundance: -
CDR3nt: TGTGCCAGCAGCCACACAGGGGCAAGGACTGAAGCTTTCTTT
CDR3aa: CASSHTGARTEAFF

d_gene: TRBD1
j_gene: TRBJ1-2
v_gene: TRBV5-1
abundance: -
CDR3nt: TGCGCCAGCAGCTTTAACCTACAGGGGTCGGCTGGCTACACCTTC
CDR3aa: CASSFNLQGSAGYTF

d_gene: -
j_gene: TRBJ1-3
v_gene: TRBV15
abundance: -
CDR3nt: TGTGCCACCAGCAAAACCCCGTCGCAGGGTGGAAGTAACACCATATATTTT
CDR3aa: CATSKTPSQGGSNTIYF

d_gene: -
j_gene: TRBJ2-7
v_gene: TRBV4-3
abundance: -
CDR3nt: TGCGCCAGCAGCCAAGATCTCTCCGACTCATATCTCGTCGAGCAGTACTTC
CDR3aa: CASSQDLSDSYLVEQYF

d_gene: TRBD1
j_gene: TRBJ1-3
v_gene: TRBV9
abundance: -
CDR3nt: TGTGCCAGCAGCGTAGGGGGACAGTACTCTGGAAACACCATATATTTT
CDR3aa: CASSVGGQYSGNTIYF

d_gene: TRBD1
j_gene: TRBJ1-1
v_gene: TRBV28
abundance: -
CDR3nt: TGTGCCAGCAGTCGACAGGGTGGGACTGAAGCTTTCTTT
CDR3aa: CASSRQGGTEAFF

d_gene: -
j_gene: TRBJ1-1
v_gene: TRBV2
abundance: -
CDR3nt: TGTGCCAGCAGAAGGACTTCGAACACTGAAGCTTTCTTT
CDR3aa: CASRRTSNTEAFF

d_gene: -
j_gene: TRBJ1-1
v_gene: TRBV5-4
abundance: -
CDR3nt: TGTGCCAGCAGCCCGAAAGCTACAGGGCGTTATGAAGCTTTCTTT
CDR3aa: CASSPKATGRYEAFF

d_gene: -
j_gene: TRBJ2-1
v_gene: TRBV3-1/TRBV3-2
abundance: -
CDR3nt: TGTGCCAGCAGCCAAGGGGGGGTGTTCTTGAATGAGCAGTTCTTC
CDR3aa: CASSQGGVFLNEQFF

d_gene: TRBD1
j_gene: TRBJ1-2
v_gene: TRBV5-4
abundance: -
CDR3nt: TGTGCCCTCAGCGCAGGGGGCAACTATGGCTACACCTTC
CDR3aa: CALSAGGNYGYTF

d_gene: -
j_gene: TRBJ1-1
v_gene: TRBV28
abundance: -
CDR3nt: TGTGCCAGCAGCCCTCTTCAGACATTGAACACTGAAGCTTTCTTT
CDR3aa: CASSPLQTLNTEAFF

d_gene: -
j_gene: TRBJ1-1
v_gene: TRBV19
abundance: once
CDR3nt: TGTGCCAGTACCGCTTCTGGACAGTATCCCGAAGCTTTCTTT
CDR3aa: CASTASGQYPEAFF

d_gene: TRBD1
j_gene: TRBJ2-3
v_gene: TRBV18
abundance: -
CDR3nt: TGTGCCAGCTCACCAGACAGGGTATCTACGCAGTATTTT
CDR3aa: CASSPDRVSTQYF

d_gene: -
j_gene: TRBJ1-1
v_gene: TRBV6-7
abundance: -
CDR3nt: TGTGCCAGCAGTTACGACACACCCACCGGAGCTTTCTTT
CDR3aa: CASSYDTPTGAFF

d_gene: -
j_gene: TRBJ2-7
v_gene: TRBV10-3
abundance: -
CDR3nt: TGTGCCATCAGTGAGTCGAAGATGGAGGGCCCGCACGAGCAGTACTTC
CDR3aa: CAISESKMEGPHEQYF

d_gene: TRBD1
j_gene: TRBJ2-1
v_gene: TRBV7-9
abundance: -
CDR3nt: TGTGCCAGCAGCTTAATAGTCGGGACAGGGGGCTACAATGAGCAGTTCTTC
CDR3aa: CASSLIVGTGGYNEQFF

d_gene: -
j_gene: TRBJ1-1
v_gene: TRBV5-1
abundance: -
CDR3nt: TGCGCCAGTACGTTGACGGGATTGAACACTGAAGCTTTCTTT
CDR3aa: CASTLTGLNTEAFF

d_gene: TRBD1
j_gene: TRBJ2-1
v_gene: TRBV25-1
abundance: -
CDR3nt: TGTGCCAGCAGTCCTCCGGGACAGGGAAGCCACAATGAGCAGTTCTTC
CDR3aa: CASSPPGQGSHNEQFF

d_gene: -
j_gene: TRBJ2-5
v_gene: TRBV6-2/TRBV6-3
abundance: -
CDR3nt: TGTGCCAGCAGTCACGGACAATCCGGGGAGACCCAGTACTTC
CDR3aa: CASSHGQSGETQYF

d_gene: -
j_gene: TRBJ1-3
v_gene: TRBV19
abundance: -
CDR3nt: TGTGCCAGTACCTACTGGGGGCAAGGAAACACCATATATTTT
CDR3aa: CASTYWGQGNTIYF

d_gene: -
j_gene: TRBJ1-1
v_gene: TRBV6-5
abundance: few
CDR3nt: TGTGCCAGCAGTCGCCGACAGAACACTGAAGCTTTCTTT
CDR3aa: CASSRRQNTEAFF

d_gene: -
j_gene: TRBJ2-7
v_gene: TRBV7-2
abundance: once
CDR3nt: TGTGCCAGCAGCTTAGTTCGGTTAGAGCAGTACTTC
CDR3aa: CASSLVRLEQYF

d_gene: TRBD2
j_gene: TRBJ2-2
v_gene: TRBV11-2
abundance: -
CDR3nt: TGTGCCAGCAGCTTAGTAGCGGGCACCGGGGAGCTGTTTTTT
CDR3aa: CASSLVAGTGELFF

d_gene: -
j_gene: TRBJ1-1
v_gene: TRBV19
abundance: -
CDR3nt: TGTGCCAGTAGTCTGGCGGGGGCCACGAACACTGAAGCTTTCTTT
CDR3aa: CASSLAGATNTEAFF

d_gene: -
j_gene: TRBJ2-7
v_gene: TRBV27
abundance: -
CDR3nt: TGTGCCAGCAGCCGCGAGGGGGTTGGAACCTACGAGCAGTACTTC
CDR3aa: CASSREGVGTYEQYF

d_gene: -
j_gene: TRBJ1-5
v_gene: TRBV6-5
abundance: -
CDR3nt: TGTGCCAGCAGGGCGGGGGATCAGCCCCAGCATTTT
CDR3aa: CASRAGDQPQHF

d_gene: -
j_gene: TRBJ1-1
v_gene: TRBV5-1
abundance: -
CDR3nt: TGCGCCAGCAGGCCCAACCAGGGTCGGGGGGAAGCTTTCTTT
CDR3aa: CASRPNQGRGEAFF

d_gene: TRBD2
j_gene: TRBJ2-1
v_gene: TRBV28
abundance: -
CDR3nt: TGTGCCAGCAGTTCGGCTAGCGGGGGGCTGAAATCAAATGAGCAGTTCTTC
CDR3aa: CASSSASGGLKSNEQFF

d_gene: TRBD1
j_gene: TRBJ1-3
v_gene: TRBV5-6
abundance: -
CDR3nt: TGTGCCAGCAGCGGACAGGGGACCGCTGGAAACACCATATATTTT
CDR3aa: CASSGQGTAGNTIYF

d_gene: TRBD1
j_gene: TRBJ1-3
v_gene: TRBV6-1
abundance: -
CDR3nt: TGTGCCAGCAGTGAAGGGGGACAGGGAGGCCACACCATATATTTT
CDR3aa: CASSEGGQGGHTIYF

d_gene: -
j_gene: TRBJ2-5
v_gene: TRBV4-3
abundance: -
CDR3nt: TGCGCCAGCAGAAGAGGAGGGGCCCCCCAAGAGACCCAGTACTTC
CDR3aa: CASRRGGAPQETQYF

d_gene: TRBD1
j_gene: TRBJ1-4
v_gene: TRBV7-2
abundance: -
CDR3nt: TGTGCCAGCAGCTTACAGGGGGCAAGGGATGAAAAACTGTTTTTT
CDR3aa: CASSLQGARDEKLFF

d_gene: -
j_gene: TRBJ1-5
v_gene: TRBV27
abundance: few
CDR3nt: TGTGCCAGCAGTTTAGGAACGGGTCAGCCCCAGCATTTT
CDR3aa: CASSLGTGQPQHF

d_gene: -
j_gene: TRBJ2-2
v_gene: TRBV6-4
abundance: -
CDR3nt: TGTGCCAGCAGTGAGTCCCGCACCGGGGAGCTGTTTTTT
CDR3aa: CASSESRTGELFF

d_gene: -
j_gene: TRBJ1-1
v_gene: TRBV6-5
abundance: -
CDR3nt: TGTGCCAGCAGTTATCAGTCGATCACTGAAGCTTTCTTT
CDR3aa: CASSYQSITEAFF

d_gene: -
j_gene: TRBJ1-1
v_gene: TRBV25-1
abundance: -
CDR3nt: TGTGCCGTAGTCATGAACACTGAAGCTTTCTTT
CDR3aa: CAVVMNTEAFF

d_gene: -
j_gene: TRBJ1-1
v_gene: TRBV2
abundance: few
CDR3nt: TGTGCCAGCAGTGCAGAGGGAATAATGGCTGAAGCTTTCTTT
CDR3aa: CASSAEGIMAEAFF

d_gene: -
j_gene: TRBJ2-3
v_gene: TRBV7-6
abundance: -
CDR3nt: TGTGCCAGCAGCTTAAGCCGGGTGAGCACAGATACGCAGTATTTT
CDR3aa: CASSLSRVSTDTQYF

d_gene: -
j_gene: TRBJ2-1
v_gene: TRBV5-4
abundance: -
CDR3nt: TGTGCCAGCAGCTTGTTATCCGTTTACAATGAGCAGTTCTTC
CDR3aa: CASSLLSVYNEQFF

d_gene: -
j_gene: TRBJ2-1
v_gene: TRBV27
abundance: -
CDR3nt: TGTGCCAGCAGTCCCTTAGCGGAGAAAAATGAGCAGTTCTTC
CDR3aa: CASSPLAEKNEQFF

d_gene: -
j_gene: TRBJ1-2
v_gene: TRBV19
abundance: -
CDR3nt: TGTGCCAGTAGTATGGCCACCAGTCTGAATGGCTACACCTTC
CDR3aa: CASSMATSLNGYTF

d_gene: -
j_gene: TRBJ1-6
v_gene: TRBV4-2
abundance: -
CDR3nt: TGTGCCAGCAGCCAAGCGTTGGACTTCAATTCACCCCTCCACTTT
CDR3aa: CASSQALDFNSPLHF